This TCR beta chain was observed in a study of T cell repertoires in cytomegalovirus infection. General study points: Dominating the ex vivo response were HLA-C-restricted CMV-specific TCR beta clonotypes.

MiXCR, run by TCRdb on the reads, gives a single entry per CDR3 protein. The top ten hold roughly 13% of the sample, which has approximately 910,000 distinct CDR3 sequences, approximately 32% seen once. Turning to this clonotype: Its antigen remains unknown. At one end, the junction sequence differs from germline, possibly due to a read error.

Germline lookup yields CDR1 LNHDA and CDR2 SQIVND (reference sequence). CDR3 length equals 15 residues. The source material was cultured CD8+ T cells from PBMCs, sampled from culture after CMV antigen stimulation. The gene calls are TRBV19 and TRBJ2-1; tentatively, D is TRBD2 (6 bases). The sequence was obtained from a human donor in good health (CMV status not recorded). Some clones in this sample may be carry-over from other donors' samples. CDR3 DNA: TGTGCCAGTAGTATAATGGGAGGCTCCTACAATGAGCAGTTCTTT. As protein: CASSIMGGSYNEQFF.